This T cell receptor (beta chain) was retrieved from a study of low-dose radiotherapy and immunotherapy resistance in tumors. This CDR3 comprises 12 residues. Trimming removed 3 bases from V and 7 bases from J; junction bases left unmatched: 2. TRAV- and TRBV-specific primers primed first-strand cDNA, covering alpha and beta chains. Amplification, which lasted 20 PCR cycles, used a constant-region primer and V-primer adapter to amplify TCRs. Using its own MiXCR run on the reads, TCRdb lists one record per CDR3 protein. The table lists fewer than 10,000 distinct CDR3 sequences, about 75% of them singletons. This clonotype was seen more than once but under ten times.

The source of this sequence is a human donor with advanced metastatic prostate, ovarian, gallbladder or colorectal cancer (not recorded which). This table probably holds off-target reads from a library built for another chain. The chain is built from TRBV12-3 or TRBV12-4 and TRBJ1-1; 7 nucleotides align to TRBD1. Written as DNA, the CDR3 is TGTGCCAGCAGTTTTAACAGGGGTGAAGCTTTCTTT. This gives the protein CASSFNRGEAFF.